This T cell receptor (beta chain) was profiled in a study of blood T cell repertoires in COVID-19. The CDR3 spans 16 residues. Per germline, CDR1 SGDLS and CDR2 YYNGEE. The J segment lost 2 bases and the V segment lost 3 bases, leaving 5 bases of the junction unmatched. The repertoire was sequenced with immunoSEQ multiplex PCR; TCRdb's copy has only in-frame clones and lacks some. The sample records 290,000 or so clones, 90% to 95% being singletons. The V call is TRBV9, the J call TRBJ1-2, with TRBD1 identical over 12 bases. The sequence was obtained from a woman between 25 and 40 years old with COVID-19, enrolled during active disease. Material: peripheral blood. The CDR3 spells CASSAGTGGANYGYTF. CDR3 bases: TGTGCCAGCAGCGCTGGGACAGGGGGCGCCAACTATGGCTACACCTTC.